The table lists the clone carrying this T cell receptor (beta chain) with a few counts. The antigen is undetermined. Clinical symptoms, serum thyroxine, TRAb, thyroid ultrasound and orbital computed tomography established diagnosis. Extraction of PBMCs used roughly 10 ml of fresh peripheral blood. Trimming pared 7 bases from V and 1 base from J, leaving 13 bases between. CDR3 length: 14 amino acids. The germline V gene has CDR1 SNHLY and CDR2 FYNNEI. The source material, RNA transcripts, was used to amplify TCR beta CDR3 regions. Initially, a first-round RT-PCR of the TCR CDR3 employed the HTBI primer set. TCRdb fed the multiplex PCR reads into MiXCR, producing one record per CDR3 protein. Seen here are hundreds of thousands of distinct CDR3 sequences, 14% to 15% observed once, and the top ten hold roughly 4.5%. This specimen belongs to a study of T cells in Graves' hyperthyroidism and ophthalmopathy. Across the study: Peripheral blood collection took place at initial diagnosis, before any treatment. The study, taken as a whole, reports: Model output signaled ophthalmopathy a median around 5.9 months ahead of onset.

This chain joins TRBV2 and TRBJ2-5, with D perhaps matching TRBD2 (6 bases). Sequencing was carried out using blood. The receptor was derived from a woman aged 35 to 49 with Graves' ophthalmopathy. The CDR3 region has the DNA TGTGCCAGCAAGTCCCGGGGAGGCCAAGAGACCCAGTACTTC. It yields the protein CASKSRGGQETQYF.